Detailed here is one T cell receptor beta chain. From germline, CDR1 is LNHDA and CDR2 SQIVND (reference sequence). The CDR3 is 15 residues long. V dropped 4 bases and J dropped 2; count of bases not matched to a gene: 5. The data derive from a study of T-cell reconstitution after alpha-beta-depleted transplantation in children. Molecular barcoding with unique molecular identifiers was used for the TCRbeta library. TCRdb ran MiXCR on the PCR reads and lists one entry per CDR3 protein. The table shows some 350,000 distinct CDR3 sequences, with about 9.3% occurring only once. Sample: PBMCs from the stem cell graft donor, taken from the stem cell graft. This TCR derives from a human donor who donated a stem cell graft to a child with acute lymphoblastic leukemia. The V call is TRBV19, the J call TRBJ2-7; 10 nucleotides match TRBD1. The DNA of the CDR3 is TGTGCCAGTAGTAACGGACAGGGGGAAGCCTACGAGCAGTACTTC. Translating it yields CASSNGQGEAYEQYF.